The 27 T cell receptor beta chains presented below share a single source sample, sequenced in a study of blood T cell repertoires in COVID-19. The table came from immunoSEQ multiplex PCR; TCRdb's copy has only in-frame clones and leaves some out. The data hold 140,000 or so clones, with approximately 86% observed a single time. Sequenced input: peripheral blood. The receptor set was obtained from a woman in her fifties or sixties with acute or convalescent COVID-19.

This clone was picked up one time. This rearrangement joins TRBV5-1 to TRBJ1-3, with 8 bases fitting TRBD1. J was trimmed by 4 bases and V by 4 bases; bases with no gene match: 4. Germline CDR1 reads SGHRS; CDR2 reads YFSETQ. The CDR3 spans 14 residues. CDR3: CASSLGQGGNTIYF. In nucleotides, the CDR3 is TGCGCCAGCAGCCTCGGACAGGGAGGAAACACCATATATTTT. The variable domain in full, with the rest retrieved from reference TRBV5-1 and TRBJ1-3, is KAGVTQTPRYLIKTRGQQVTLSCSPISGHRSVSWYQQTPGQGLQFLFEYFSETQRNKGNFPGRFSGRQFSNSRSEMNVSTLELGDSALYLCASSLGQGGNTIYFGEGSWLTVV.

The rearrangement uses TRBV6-5 and TRBJ1-1, with TRBD1 as a possible D gene (6 bases). The CDR3 length is 14 residues. Per the germline V gene, CDR1 is MNHEY and CDR2 is SVGAGI. V lost 2 bases to trimming and J lost 4 bases, with 11 bases between them. The CDR3 spells CASSYDWGPTEAFF. DNA of the CDR3: TGTGCCAGCAGTTACGATTGGGGGCCCACTGAAGCTTTCTTT.

The V call is TRBV7-9, the J call TRBJ1-3, with D unresolved. The CDR3 has 14 amino acids. V shed 3 bases and J shed 0 bases, with 6 bases lying between them. Germline V gene sequence: CDR1 SEHNR, CDR2 FQNEAQ (reference sequence). The CDR3 DNA reads TGTGCCAGCAGCTTTGGGAGCTCTGGAAACACCATATATTTT. Protein sequence: CASSFGSSGNTIYF. Combining the CDR3 with reference TRBV7-9 and TRBJ1-3 gives the whole variable domain DTGVSQNPRHKITKRGQNVTFRCDPISEHNRLYWYRQTLGQGPEFLTYFQNEAQLEKSRLLSDRFSAERPKGSFSTLEIQRTEQGDSAMYLCASSFGSSGNTIYFGEGSWLTVV.

J is TRBJ1-1 and V is TRBV18; no reliable D call. Trimming removed 2 bases from V and 5 bases from J, with 9 bases in between. The CDR3 spans 13 residues. Germline-derived CDR1 and CDR2 are KGHSH and LQKENI. The CDR3 coding sequence is TGTGCCAGCTCACCATGGGGAGAGACTGAAGCTTTCTTT. It translates to CASSPWGETEAFF.

The chain uses TRBV7-3 and TRBJ1-1, with TRBD1 as a possible D gene (5 bases). This CDR3 is 14 amino acids long. V was shortened by 2 bases and J by 3 bases, with 10 bases between the two germline ends. Germline V gene lookup returns CDR1 SGHTA and CDR2 FQGTGA. The CDR3 is CASSLQGGDTEAFF. The CDR3 region has the DNA TGTGCCAGCAGCTTACAGGGCGGGGACACTGAAGCTTTCTTT.

The DNA for the CDR3 is TGTGCCAGCAGCGGGACAGGGGGCAATCAGCCCCAGCATTTT. Translating gives CASSGTGGNQPQHF. This chain connects TRBV7-9 to TRBJ1-5; 10 nucleotides align to TRBD1. Germline V lookup: CDR1 SEHNR, CDR2 FQNEAQ (reference sequence). The V gene end was trimmed by 5 bases and the J gene end by 2 bases; junction bases not matched to a gene: 0. This CDR3 comprises 14 residues.

The gene calls are TRBV4-1 and TRBJ2-7; D not resolved. This CDR3 region has 15 residues. CDR1 is MGHRA and CDR2 is YSYEKL in the germline V gene. V lost 1 base, J lost 0 bases, and 10 bases lay in between. CDR3 in amino acids: CASSQVSQASYEQYF. CDR3 sequence (DNA): TGCGCCAGCAGCCAAGTGAGCCAGGCCTCCTACGAGCAGTACTTC.

The chain joins TRBV3-1 (or the pseudogene TRBV3-2) to TRBJ2-7, with 14 positions matching TRBD2. Germline CDR1 LGHDT, CDR2 YNNKEL (reference sequence). The length of the CDR3 is 14 residues. V lost 5 bases and J lost 6; bases outside the gene matches: 3. The CDR3 sequence is CASSSTSGGAEQYF. The CDR3 DNA sequence: TGTGCCAGCAGCTCGACTAGCGGGGGGGCCGAGCAGTACTTC.

This chain joins TRBV9 and TRBJ2-1; maybe TRBD2 (5 bases). Trimming took 0 bases from V and 7 from J, leaving 14 bases between them. The CDR3 extends over 15 amino acids. Looked up from germline, CDR1 is SGDLS and CDR2 is YYNGEE. In nucleotides, the CDR3 is TGTGCCAGCAGCGTAGACAGCGGCTACGGGAATGAGCAGTTCTTC. This gives the protein CASSVDSGYGNEQFF.

The V gene is TRBV7-2, the J gene TRBJ1-1; possible D gene TRBD1, 5 bases. Deletions cut 7 bases from V and 5 bases from J, with 8 bases between. This CDR3 comprises 11 residues. In germline, CDR1 is SGHTA, CDR2 FQGNSA. The CDR3 coding sequence is TGTGCCAGCATCCAGGGTACTGAAGCTTTCTTT. Amino acid sequence: CASIQGTEAFF.

CDR3 bases: TGTGCCAGTCGGGACAGGGGGCAATACGAGCAGTACTTC. Translation gives CASRDRGQYEQYF. The rearrangement uses TRBV19 and TRBJ2-7; the match to TRBD1 covers 12 bases. This CDR3 contains 13 residues. The V gene's germline CDR1 is LNHDA and CDR2 SQIVND (reference sequence). J lost 4 bases, V lost 8 bases, and 3 bases had no gene match.

CDR3 in DNA: TGTGCCAGCAGTTTGACAGGGAGTGATTCACCCCTCCACTTT. Amino acid sequence: CASSLTGSDSPLHF. The chain recombines TRBV27 with TRBJ1-6; 7 nucleotides line up with TRBD1. This CDR3 contains 14 residues. CDR1 MNHEY and CDR2 SMNVEV come from the germline V gene (reference sequence). J gave up 8 bases and V 3 bases, and 4 bases lay outside the gene matches.

The chain has TRBV3-1 (or the pseudogene TRBV3-2) and TRBJ2-3; 9 bases line up with TRBD2. The ends lost 3 bases at V and 5 bases at J; junction bases unmatched: 6. CDR1 LGHDT and CDR2 YNNKEL come from the germline V gene (reference sequence). The CDR3 covers 15 residues. The CDR3 is CASSQGSGGVDTQYF. The CDR3, as DNA: TGTGCCAGCAGCCAGGGTAGCGGGGGCGTAGATACGCAGTATTTT.

The chain links TRBV6-5 to TRBJ2-2; TRBD2 matches at 9 bases. V shed 4 bases and J 5 bases; nucleotides not matched to a gene: 5. Germline loops: CDR1 MNHEY, CDR2 SVGAGI. The CDR3 loop spans 15 amino acids. The DNA of the CDR3 is TGTGCCAGCAGTTCTATAGCGGGAGCTACCGGGGAGCTGTTTTTT. It yields the protein CASSSIAGATGELFF.

This CDR3 reads CASRDSQRPQHF. CDR3 DNA sequence: TGTGCCAGCCGGGACTCACAGAGACCCCAGCATTTT. V and J are TRBV19 and TRBJ1-5; D perhaps matches TRBD1 (5 bases). The germline V and J ends were trimmed by 9 bases and 10 bases, with 16 bases remaining between them. This CDR3 is 12 amino acids long. Germline-derived CDR1 and CDR2 are LNHDA and SQIVND (reference sequence).

V usage is TRBV5-4 and J usage is TRBJ2-1, with 9 nucleotides matching TRBD1. J was trimmed by 6 bases and V by 3 bases; bases with no gene match: 10. This CDR3 is built from 16 residues. Germline V gene lookup returns CDR1 SGHNT and CDR2 YYREEE (reference sequence). CDR3 sequence reads: CASSSHRDRVVNEQFF. The CDR3, as DNA: TGTGCCAGCAGCTCCCACCGGGACAGGGTGGTCAATGAGCAGTTCTTC. Filled out from reference TRBV5-4 and TRBJ2-1, the complete variable domain reads ETGVTQSPTHLIKTRGQQVTLRCSSQSGHNTVSWYQQALGQGPQFIFQYYREEENGRGNFPPRFSGLQFPNYSSELNVNALELDDSALYLCASSSHRDRVVNEQFFGPGTRLTVL.

The rearrangement joins TRBV12-5 to TRBJ2-1, with a possible D match to TRBD2 (6 bases). Germline V gives CDR1 LGHNT, CDR2 FRNRAP. The CDR3 has 14 amino acids. The ends were cut back, 6 bases at V and 2 bases at J, with 11 bases in the middle. For the CDR3, the DNA is TGTGCTAGTGGCCCAGCGGGCCCCTACAATGAGCAGTTCTTC. Amino acids: CASGPAGPYNEQFF.

The V gene is TRBV30, the J gene TRBJ2-3; D might be TRBD2 (6 bases). V was clipped by 5 bases and J by 2 bases, with 11 bases between them. Germline CDR1 reads GTSNPN; CDR2 reads SVGIG (reference sequence). This CDR3 has 13 amino acids. In DNA, the CDR3 is TGTGCCTGGTCCGGGACTTCCACAGATACGCAGTATTTT. This translates into CAWSGTSTDTQYF.

The chain combines TRBV3-1 (or the pseudogene TRBV3-2) with TRBJ2-1; 10 bases fit TRBD2. This CDR3 spans 15 amino acids. V lost 0 bases to trimming and J lost 8 bases; unmatched junction nucleotides: 4. Germline values: CDR1 LGHDT, CDR2 YNNKEL (reference sequence). In DNA form, the CDR3 reads TGTGCCAGCAGCCAAGATGCTAGCGGGAGCCATGAGCAGTTCTTC. Its protein is CASSQDASGSHEQFF.

The chain couples TRBV5-4 to TRBJ1-2; possible D gene TRBD1, 5 bases. The V end was cut by 0 bases, the J end by 7 bases, with 22 bases between. The CDR3 is 17 residues long. CDR1 and CDR2 (germline): SGHNT, YYREEE (reference sequence). The CDR3 loop is CASSLVAGGFLLGGYTF. Here the CDR3 DNA reads TGTGCCAGCAGCTTGGTGGCCGGGGGGTTTCTATTAGGTGGCTACACCTTC.

The CDR3 loop is CASSWRPGQGQDGYTF. CDR3 DNA sequence: TGTGCCAGCAGCTGGCGACCGGGACAGGGGCAGGATGGCTACACCTTC. This chain links TRBV7-8 with TRBJ1-2, with 10 bases aligning to TRBD1. The germline gives CDR1 SGHVS, CDR2 FQNEAQ. V lost 4 bases to trimming and J lost 6 bases; unmatched junction nucleotides: 11. There are 16 residues in the CDR3.

V gene TRBV24-1 combines with J gene TRBJ1-2, with TRBD1 identical over 9 bases. V was clipped by 8 bases and J by 2 bases; unmatched bases: 8. Germline V CDR1 and CDR2: KGHDR, SFDVKD. The CDR3 has 15 residues. The CDR3 nucleotides are TGTGCCACCACCCCAAACGGACAGGGGAACTATGGCTACACCTTC. This translates into CATTPNGQGNYGYTF.

This sequence joins TRBV2 and TRBJ1-5; a possible D gene is TRBD1 (6 bases). V shed 4 bases and J shed 3 bases, with 10 bases lying between them. CDR1 is SNHLY, CDR2 FYNNEI, per germline. CDR3 size: 14 residues. The CDR3 reads CASSGQGTNQPQHF. Written as DNA, the CDR3 is TGTGCCAGCAGTGGTCAGGGGACCAATCAGCCCCAGCATTTT.

The rearrangement joins TRBV5-1 to TRBJ2-7; TRBD1 is a possible D gene (6 bases). Germline lookup yields CDR1 SGHRS and CDR2 YFSETQ. The CDR3 loop spans 14 amino acids. V shed 1 base and J shed 2 bases, with 10 bases lying between them. The CDR3 DNA sequence: TGCGCCAGCAGCTTGTTACAGGGAGCCTACGAGCAGTACTTC. This encodes CASSLLQGAYEQYF.

The rearrangement joins TRBV5-1 to TRBJ2-2, with D uncertain. V lost 0 bases to trimming and J lost 4 bases, with 13 bases between them. Germline CDR1 is SGHRS and CDR2 is YFSETQ. The CDR3 has 16 amino acids. This chain's CDR3 is CASSLAPRVGTGELFF. In DNA form, the CDR3 reads TGCGCCAGCAGCTTGGCCCCACGGGTTGGCACCGGGGAGCTGTTTTTT.

V usage is TRBV5-1 and J usage is TRBJ2-7; TRBD2 agrees at 11 bases. The CDR3 is 16 residues long. V trimming: 1 base; J trimming: 6 bases; junction bases outside the gene matches: 9. Germline values: CDR1 SGHRS, CDR2 YFSETQ. This chain's CDR3 is CASSLKTSGKFAEQYF. The CDR3 bases are TGCGCCAGCAGCTTGAAGACTAGCGGGAAATTCGCCGAGCAGTACTTC.

This clone occurred a few times. The chain is built from TRBV30 and TRBJ1-6; weak D call: TRBD1 (5 bases). The germline V gene has CDR1 GTSNPN and CDR2 SVGIG (reference sequence). Trimming took 1 base from V and 9 from J, leaving 16 bases between them. The CDR3 totals 15 residues. The CDR3 DNA reads as TGTGCCTGGAGTGGAGGATCAGGGTGGGGTTCACCCCTCCACTTT. As protein: CAWSGGSGWGSPLHF.